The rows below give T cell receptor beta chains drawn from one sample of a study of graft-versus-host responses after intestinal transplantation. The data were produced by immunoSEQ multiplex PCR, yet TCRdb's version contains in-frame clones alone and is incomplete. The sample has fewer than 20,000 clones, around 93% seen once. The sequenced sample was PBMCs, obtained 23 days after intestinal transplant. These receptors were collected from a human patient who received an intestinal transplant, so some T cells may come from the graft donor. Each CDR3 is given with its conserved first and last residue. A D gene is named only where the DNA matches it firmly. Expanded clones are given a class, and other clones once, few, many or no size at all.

CASSSPTGELFF	TGTGCCAGCAGCTCCCCCACCGGGGAGCTGTTTTTT	NA	NA	TRBV13	TRBJ2-2
CASGPSVVSNQPQHF	TGTGCCAGCGGCCCTTCGGTGGTTAGCAATCAGCCCCAGCATTTT	NA	NA	TRBV2	TRBJ1-5
CASSPSGGSYNEQFF	TGTGCCAGCAGCCCTTCCGGGGGCTCCTACAATGAGCAGTTCTTC	once	NA	TRBV7-6	TRBJ2-1
CASSDKNTETFF	TGTGCCAGTTCCGACAAGAACACTGAAACTTTCTTT	NA	NA	TRBV28	TRBJ1-1
CASSLAPTRGGAMNTEAFF	TGTGCCAGCAGCTTGGCCCCAACCCGAGGGGGTGCCATGAACACTGAAGCTTTCTTT	NA	NA	TRBV5-4	TRBJ1-1
CASSLVLAETQYF	TGTGCCAGCAGCTTAGTGTTAGCAGAGACCCAGTACTTC	NA	NA	TRBV7-6	TRBJ2-5
CASSLVAASYEQYF	TGTGCCAGCAGCTTGGTGGCCGCATCCTACGAGCAGTACTTC	NA	NA	TRBV5-6	TRBJ2-7
CASSYREETGLIYTF	TGTGCCAGCAGCTATCGGGAGGAGACAGGGTTAATCTACACCTTC	NA	TRBD1	TRBV28	TRBJ1-2
CASSPVAGGPRTDTQYF	TGTGCCAGCAGTCCCGTAGCGGGAGGGCCTCGCACAGATACGCAGTATTTT	NA	TRBD2	TRBV7-3	TRBJ2-3
CASSLSMSGGYNEQFF	TGTGCCAGCAGTTTATCGATGTCCGGGGGATACAATGAGCAGTTCTTC	NA	NA	TRBV27	TRBJ2-1
CASSQVGRYEQYF	TGCGCCAGCAGCCAAGTCGGACGTTACGAGCAGTACTTC	NA	NA	TRBV4-1	TRBJ2-7
CASSQVKREGRPDTQYF	TGTGCCAGCAGCCAAGTCAAGCGGGAGGGCCGACCAGATACGCAGTATTTT	NA	TRBD2	TRBV4-2	TRBJ2-3
CASSARSGRGDSGNTIYF	TGTGCCAGCAGCGCCCGTAGCGGCAGGGGGGATTCTGGAAACACCATATATTTT	NA	TRBD1	TRBV9	TRBJ1-3
CASSQGGDEQYF	TGCGCCAGCAGCCAAGGGGGGGACGAGCAGTACTTC	NA	NA	TRBV4-1	TRBJ2-7
CASSPGQGLQPQHF	TGTGCCAGCAGCCCAGGACAGGGTCTTCAGCCCCAGCATTTT	NA	TRBD1	TRBV5-5	TRBJ1-5
CASSPAFRGDEQYF	TGCGCCAGCAGCCCGGCGTTTAGAGGGGACGAGCAGTACTTC	NA	NA	TRBV4-1	TRBJ2-7
CASGLGRAVQETQYF	TGTGCTAGTGGTTTGGGGCGGGCCGTACAAGAGACCCAGTACTTC	NA	NA	TRBV12-5	TRBJ2-5
CASSLELAGGRNEQYF	TGTGCCAGCAGCTTAGAACTAGCGGGAGGGCGCAACGAGCAGTACTTC	NA	TRBD2	TRBV7-8	TRBJ2-7
CASSFTSGEYSYEQYF	TGTGCCAGCAGTTTCACCTCAGGGGAATACTCCTACGAGCAGTACTTC	NA	NA	TRBV27	TRBJ2-7
CASSRETQYF	TGTGCCAGCTCACGGGAGACCCAGTACTTC	NA	NA	TRBV18	TRBJ2-5
CASSQPNEKLFF	TGTGCCAGCAGCCAGCCCAATGAAAAACTGTTTTTT	NA	NA	TRBV4-2	TRBJ1-4
CASSGDSSGANVLTF	TGTGCCAGCAGCGGTGATAGCTCTGGGGCCAACGTCCTGACTTTC	NA	NA	TRBV7-3	TRBJ2-6
CASSTRDRPDEKLFF	TGTGCCAGCAGTACCCGGGACAGGCCCGATGAAAAACTGTTTTTT	NA	TRBD1	TRBV27	TRBJ1-4
CASSQDREETQYF	TGCGCCAGCAGCCAAGACAGGGAAGAGACCCAGTACTTC	NA	NA	TRBV4-1	TRBJ2-5
CAITSGQGITEAFF	TGTGCCATCACCTCCGGACAGGGTATCACTGAAGCTTTCTTT	NA	TRBD1	TRBV10-3	TRBJ1-1
CASSLTFGQGAFIAGYTF	TGTGCCAGCAGCTTAACTTTCGGACAGGGGGCATTTATAGCTGGCTACACCTTC	once	TRBD1	TRBV7-8	TRBJ1-2
CASSIGTVNNQPQHF	TGTGCCAGTAGTATAGGGACAGTCAATAATCAGCCCCAGCATTTT	once	NA	TRBV19	TRBJ1-5
CASSLRLSSNQPQHF	TGTGCCAGCAGCTTACGTCTCTCGAGCAATCAGCCCCAGCATTTT	NA	NA	TRBV7-8	TRBJ1-5
CVRSLDQETQYF	TGTGTCAGAAGCTTAGACCAAGAGACCCAGTACTTC	NA	NA	TRBV7-5	TRBJ2-5
CASSQDLLAGWVDEQFF	TGCGCCAGCAGCCAAGATCTGCTAGCGGGATGGGTTGATGAGCAGTTCTTC	NA	TRBD2	TRBV4-1	TRBJ2-1
CASSQGWTANQPQHF	TGTGCCAGCAGCCAAGGCTGGACAGCCAATCAGCCCCAGCATTTT	NA	NA	TRBV4-2	TRBJ1-5
CASSIETGNRNGYTF	TGTGCCAGTAGTATAGAGACAGGGAACAGAAATGGCTACACCTTC	NA	TRBD1	TRBV19	TRBJ1-2
CASSPLEPTHGGTDTQYF	TGCGCCAGCAGCCCCCTGGAACCTACTCATGGCGGCACAGATACGCAGTATTTT	NA	NA	TRBV5-1	TRBJ2-3
CASSYTWARTEAFF	TGTGCCAGCAGTTACACGTGGGCGCGGACTGAAGCTTTCTTT	NA	NA	TRBV6-5	TRBJ1-1
CAWSYAGIDTEAFF	TGTGCCTGGAGTTACGCGGGGATTGATACTGAAGCTTTCTTT	NA	NA	TRBV30	TRBJ1-1
CASSVRPSGSTDTQYF	TGTGCCAGCAGCGTCCGACCTAGCGGGAGCACAGATACGCAGTATTTT	NA	TRBD2	TRBV4-2	TRBJ2-3
CASSLVGTGNQPQHF	TGTGCCAGCAGCTTGGTTGGGACAGGGAATCAGCCCCAGCATTTT	NA	TRBD1	TRBV5-6	TRBJ1-5
CASSPHGTYYNEQFF	TGTGCCAGCAGCCCTCACGGGACATATTACAATGAGCAGTTCTTC	once	NA	TRBV5-4	TRBJ2-1
CASSYVAATNEKLFF	TGTGCCAGCAGTTACGTTGCTGCAACTAATGAAAAACTGTTTTTT	NA	NA	TRBV6-6	TRBJ1-4
CSVLSLKETQYF	TGCAGCGTTCTATCACTGAAAGAGACCCAGTACTTC	NA	NA	TRBV29-1	TRBJ2-5
CASSLLGQSTEAFF	TGTGCCAGCAGTTTATTGGGGCAGAGCACTGAAGCTTTCTTT	NA	NA	TRBV27	TRBJ1-1
CASSGSTRTDTQYF	TGTGCCAGCAGTGGTTCTACCCGCACAGATACGCAGTATTTT	NA	NA	TRBV2	TRBJ2-3
CASSPGSGIEQYF	TGTGCCAGCAGCCCCGGAAGCGGAATCGAGCAGTACTTC	NA	NA	TRBV7-6	TRBJ2-7
CASSEKKGAGRTEAFF	TGTGCCAGCAGTGAAAAAAAGGGGGCAGGTAGGACTGAAGCTTTCTTT	NA	TRBD1	TRBV6-1	TRBJ1-1
CASSPPGHSYEQYF	TGTGCCAGCAGCCCCCCGGGACACTCCTACGAGCAGTACTTC	NA	NA	TRBV7-6	TRBJ2-7
CASSLMGSGNTIYF	TGTGCCAGCAGTCTGATGGGCTCTGGAAACACCATATATTTT	NA	NA	TRBV28	TRBJ1-3
CASSVGGGTGWKETQYF	TGTGCCAGCAGCGTAGGCGGCGGGACAGGGTGGAAAGAGACCCAGTACTTC	NA	TRBD1	TRBV9	TRBJ2-5
CASSQEPGGTGELFF	TGCGCCAGCAGCCAAGAACCCGGGGGTACCGGGGAGCTGTTTTTT	NA	NA	TRBV4-1	TRBJ2-2
CASSLEGTGVYEQYF	TGTGCCAGCAGTCTCGAGGGGACAGGGGTGTACGAGCAGTACTTC	NA	TRBD1	TRBV28	TRBJ2-7
CASSWAPSDSYEQYF	TGCGCCAGCAGCTGGGCTCCTAGCGATTCCTACGAGCAGTACTTC	NA	NA	TRBV5-1	TRBJ2-7
CASSHELQGDDEQYF	TGTGCCAGCAGTCACGAACTACAGGGGGACGACGAGCAGTACTTC	NA	TRBD1	TRBV6-5	TRBJ2-7
CASSPLGQKNTEAFF	TGCGCCAGCAGCCCACTGGGACAGAAGAACACTGAAGCTTTCTTT	NA	TRBD1	TRBV4-1	TRBJ1-1
CASSESLNEQFF	TGTGCCAGCAGTGAATCCCTCAATGAGCAGTTCTTC	NA	NA	TRBV6-1	TRBJ2-1
CASSVVGETQYF	TGTGCCAGCAGCGTAGTTGGGGAGACCCAGTACTTC	NA	NA	TRBV9	TRBJ2-5
CASSVDGGANTGELFF	TGTGCCAGCAGCGTAGATGGCGGGGCGAACACCGGGGAGCTGTTTTTT	NA	NA	TRBV9	TRBJ2-2
CASSLIGTPSYNEQFF	TGTGCCAGCAGCCTCATCGGGACTCCCTCCTACAATGAGCAGTTCTTC	NA	NA	TRBV5-4	TRBJ2-1
CASSQLQAGMETQYF	TGCGCCAGCAGCCAATTACAGGCAGGGATGGAGACCCAGTACTTC	NA	NA	TRBV4-1	TRBJ2-5
CASSQGSSRGYYEQYF	TGTGCCAGCAGCCAAGGGAGCTCCAGGGGGTACTACGAGCAGTACTTC	NA	TRBD1	TRBV4-2	TRBJ2-7
CASRGGQGRNEKLFF	TGTGCCAGCAGGGGTGGACAGGGAAGGAATGAAAAACTGTTTTTT	NA	TRBD1	TRBV7-9	TRBJ1-4
CASSSSDRAVQETQYF	TGTGCCAGCAGCTCCTCGGACAGGGCCGTACAAGAGACCCAGTACTTC	NA	TRBD1	TRBV7-9	TRBJ2-5